The 2 T cell receptor beta chains listed next were all sequenced from one sample in a study of CD8+CD57+ T cells in acquired aplastic anemia. Genomic DNA, the template, was used for profiling of the TCR beta VDJ and CDR3. TCRdb used MiXCR to reprocess the reads, holding one entry per CDR3 protein. The table has 150,000 to 200,000 distinct CDR3 sequences, about 60% seen once. The sequenced sample was sorted CD4+, CD8+, or CD8+CD57+ T cells (not recorded which) from PBMCs. Receptors were obtained from a human donor in good health.

The V and J genes are TRBV20-1 and TRBJ2-1; no definite D call. The V end was cut by 2 bases, the J end by 8 bases, with 7 bases between. Germline-derived CDR1 and CDR2 are DFQATT and SNEGSKA (reference sequence). This CDR3 region has 11 residues. Here the CDR3 reads CSARLNHEQFF. The CDR3 region has the DNA TGCAGTGCTAGACTGAATCATGAGCAGTTCTTC.

This rearrangement joins TRBV15 to TRBJ1-1; perhaps TRBD1 as D (5 bases). This CDR3 spans 14 amino acids. Trimming removed 0 bases from V and 7 bases from J, with 12 bases in between. CDR1 is LNHNV, CDR2 YYDKDF, per germline (reference sequence). CDR3 nucleotide sequence: TGTGCCACCAGCAGAGATAACGGGAGGGGTGAAGCTTTCTTT. This encodes CATSRDNGRGEAFF.